This T cell receptor (beta chain) is drawn from a study of cytomegalovirus exposure and HLA in healthy donors. Looked up from germline, CDR1 is MDHEN and CDR2 is SYDVKM. Losses at the gene ends were 1 base for V and 0 bases for J; bases not matched to a gene: 8. CDR3 length: 19 amino acids. As to this clone: Its antigen remains unknown.

Study findings and constraints: In vitro confirmation showed a few CMV-associated chains to be CMV antigen specific.

In the PCR, 60 Vbeta and 13 Jbeta primers were used. TCRdb keeps only in-frame clones here, not all; method: immunoSEQ multiplex PCR. The sample lists roughly 110,000 clones, around 76% occurring once. The TCR originated in a woman aged 45-65 years in good health and CMV-seropositive. The V and J genes are TRBV28 and TRBJ2-5; 13 bases line up with TRBD2. The sample comprised PBMCs. The CDR3 sequence is CASSLYRLAGGTYQETQYF. In nucleotides, the CDR3 is TGTGCCAGCAGTTTATATCGACTAGCGGGGGGAACCTACCAAGAGACCCAGTACTTC.